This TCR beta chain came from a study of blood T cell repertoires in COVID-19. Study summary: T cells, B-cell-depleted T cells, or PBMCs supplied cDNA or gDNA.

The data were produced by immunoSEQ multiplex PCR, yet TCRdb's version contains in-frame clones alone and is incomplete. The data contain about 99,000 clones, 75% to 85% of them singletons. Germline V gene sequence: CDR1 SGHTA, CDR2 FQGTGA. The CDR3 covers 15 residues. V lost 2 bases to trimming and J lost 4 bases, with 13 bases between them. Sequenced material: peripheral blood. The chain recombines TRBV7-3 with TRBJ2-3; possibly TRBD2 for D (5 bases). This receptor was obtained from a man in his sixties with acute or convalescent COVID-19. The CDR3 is CASSLGGLLADTQYF. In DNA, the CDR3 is TGTGCCAGCAGCTTAGGAGGACTCCTCGCAGATACGCAGTATTTT. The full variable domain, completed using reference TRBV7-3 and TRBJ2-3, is GAGVSQTPSNKVTEKGKYVELRCDPISGHTALYWYRQSLGQGPEFLIYFQGTGAADDSGLPNDRFFAVRPEGSVSTLKIQRTERGDSAVYLCASSLGGLLADTQYFGPGTRLTVL.